Sequencing of this TCR beta chain was carried out in a study of identical twins. From the 5' RACE reads, TCRdb called clonotypes with MiXCR, one entry per CDR3 protein. The sample includes about 660,000 distinct CDR3 sequences, around 8.3% of them seen just once. The CDR3 has 13 residues. The ends were cut back, 3 bases at V and 6 bases at J, with 14 bases in the middle. From germline, CDR1 is DFQATT and CDR2 SNEGSKA (reference sequence). This clonotype was seen at least ten times. The same sample was also studied in work on yellow fever vaccine responses in identical twins.

This receptor was obtained from a young woman in good health. This sequence joins TRBV20-1 and TRBJ1-1; maybe TRBD1 (5 bases). The sample comprised PBMCs. The CDR3 is CSARVIDSPEAFF. CDR3 bases: TGCAGTGCTAGGGTAATTGACAGTCCTGAAGCTTTCTTT.